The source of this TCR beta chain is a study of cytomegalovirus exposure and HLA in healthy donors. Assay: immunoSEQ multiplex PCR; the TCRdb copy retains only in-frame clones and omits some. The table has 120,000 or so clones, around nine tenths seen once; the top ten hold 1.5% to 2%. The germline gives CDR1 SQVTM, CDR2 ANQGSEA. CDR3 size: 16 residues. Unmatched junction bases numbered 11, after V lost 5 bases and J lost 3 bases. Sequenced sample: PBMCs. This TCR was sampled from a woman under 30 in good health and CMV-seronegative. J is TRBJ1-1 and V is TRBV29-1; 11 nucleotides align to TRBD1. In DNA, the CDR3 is TGCAGCGTTACTTCCGGGACAGGGGGTCGGGACACTGAAGCTTTCTTT. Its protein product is CSVTSGTGGRDTEAFF.